One and the same sample provided the 11 T cell receptor beta chains below, sequenced in a study. From the 5' RACE reads, TCRdb called clonotypes with MiXCR, one entry per CDR3 protein. In the table there are 53,000 or so distinct CDR3 sequences, approximately 23% of which are singletons. The material sequenced was tumor-infiltrating naive CD4+ T cells sorted from the breast tumor. Documented subset: naive CD4+ T cells, CD4+CD45RA+CD25-. Receptors originate from a female donor with breast cancer.

The CDR3 protein is CAWTSFKGYTF. As DNA, the CDR3 is TGTGCCTGGACGTCGTTTAAAGGCTACACCTTC. The chain carries TRBV30 and TRBJ1-2; D call uncertain. Trimming removed 4 bases from V and 8 bases from J, with 11 bases in between. Per the germline V gene, CDR1 is GTSNPN and CDR2 is SVGIG (reference sequence). The CDR3 has 11 residues. The full variable domain, in which reference TRBV30 and TRBJ1-2 provide the parts outside the CDR3, is SQTIHQWPATLVQPVGSPLSLECTVEGTSNPNLYWYRQAAGRGLQLLFYSVGIGQISSEVPQNLSASRPQDRQFILSSKKLLLSDSGFYLCAWTSFKGYTFGSGTRLTVV.

This clonotype appeared a few times. V and J are TRBV5-1 and TRBJ2-1; D tentatively fits TRBD1 or TRBD2 (5 bases each). The germline CDR1 and CDR2 sequences are SGHRS and YFSETQ. V lost 3 bases to trimming and J lost 13 bases, with 23 bases between them. CDR3 length: 15 residues. In DNA form, the CDR3 reads TGCGCCAGCAGCTCTCAAATCAACGTACCGGGGCCCCAGTTCTTC. Translating it yields CASSSQINVPGPQFF.

Remarks on this clonotype: Mismatch with germline at one junction end may stem from a read error. The rearrangement joins TRBV6-2 or TRBV6-3 to TRBJ2-5; tentatively, D is TRBD1 (6 bases). The CDR3 covers 14 residues. Per the germline V gene, CDR1 is MNHEY and CDR2 is SVGEGT. The CDR3 nucleotides are TGTGCCAGCACCGAGGGTGGGGGCAAAGAGACCCTGTACTTC. This translates into CASTEGGGKETLYF.

This chain uses TRBV18 with TRBJ2-6; D call uncertain. This CDR3 has 15 residues. In germline, CDR1 is KGHSH, CDR2 LQKENI. Trimming shortened V by 2 bases and J by 1 base, and 6 bases separated the two germline ends. As DNA, the CDR3 is TGTGCCAGCTCACCAGAACGGTCTGGGGCCAACGTCCTGACTTTC. Translation: CASSPERSGANVLTF.

V usage is TRBV5-1 and J usage is TRBJ2-2, with a possible D match to TRBD2 (5 bases). The germline V and J ends were trimmed by 3 bases and 4 bases, with 13 bases remaining between them. From germline, CDR1 is SGHRS and CDR2 YFSETQ. CDR3 length: 15 residues. This chain's CDR3 is CASSSAGVGTGELFF. The CDR3 nucleotides read TGCGCCAGCAGCTCCGCCGGGGTGGGCACCGGGGAGCTGTTTTTT.

Here the CDR3 DNA reads TGTGCCAGCAGTCCTTGGACTAGCGGGACCGGGGAGCTGTTTTTT. As protein: CASSPWTSGTGELFF. The V call is TRBV12-3 or TRBV12-4, the J call TRBJ2-2, with TRBD2 matching over 11 bases. Losses at the gene ends were 5 bases for V and 5 bases for J; bases not matched to a gene: 4. The CDR3 extends over 15 amino acids.

Many counts were recorded for this clonotype. The genes are TRBV10-3 and TRBJ1-4, with TRBD1 matching over 9 bases. Germline V gene lookup returns CDR1 ENHRY and CDR2 SYGVKD. V gave up 5 bases and J gave up 6 bases; unmatched junction bases: 13. This CDR3 is 17 amino acids long. DNA for the CDR3: TGTGCCATCAGTACCGTCCCGGGACAGGGTAGTGATGAAAAACTGTTTTTT. It encodes CAISTVPGQGSDEKLFF.

The CDR3 spells CSVRGARGKNIQYF. CDR3 nucleotides: TGCAGCGTTAGGGGGGCGAGAGGCAAAAACATTCAGTACTTC. The J gene is TRBJ2-4, the V gene TRBV29-1; either TRBD1 or TRBD2 may supply D (6 bases each). Germline CDR1 reads SQVTM; CDR2 reads ANQGSEA. The CDR3 spans 14 residues. V lost 5 bases, J lost 3 bases, and 14 bases lay in between.

V gene TRBV5-1 combines with J gene TRBJ2-1; 10 nucleotides match TRBD2. V dropped 1 base and J dropped 4; count of bases not matched to a gene: 5. This CDR3 spans 16 amino acids. The germline V gene encodes CDR1 SGHRS and CDR2 YFSETQ. The CDR3 region is CASSLFTSGAYNEQFF. For the CDR3, the DNA is TGCGCCAGCAGCTTGTTTACTAGCGGGGCTTACAATGAGCAGTTCTTC.

About this clonotype: A much larger clone lies one base from this, so it may be a read error. The chain has TRBV5-6 and TRBJ2-1; the D is unclear. The germline V gene has CDR1 SGHDT and CDR2 YYEEEE. The V and J ends lost 3 bases and 10 bases respectively, with 8 bases between them. CDR3 size: 11 residues. CDR3 DNA sequence: TGTGCCAGCAGCTACCTAAGGGAGCAGTTCTTC. This encodes CASSYLREQFF.

This clonotype has a count of ten or more. The chain joins TRBV7-8 to TRBJ2-1; D is uncertain. V lost 3 bases to trimming and J lost 6 bases, with 9 bases between them. Looked up from germline, CDR1 is SGHVS and CDR2 is FQNEAQ. This CDR3 is built from 13 residues. CDR3 nucleotides: TGTGCCAGCAGCTTCACGGTCACCAATGAGCAGTTCTTC. The encoded protein is CASSFTVTNEQFF.